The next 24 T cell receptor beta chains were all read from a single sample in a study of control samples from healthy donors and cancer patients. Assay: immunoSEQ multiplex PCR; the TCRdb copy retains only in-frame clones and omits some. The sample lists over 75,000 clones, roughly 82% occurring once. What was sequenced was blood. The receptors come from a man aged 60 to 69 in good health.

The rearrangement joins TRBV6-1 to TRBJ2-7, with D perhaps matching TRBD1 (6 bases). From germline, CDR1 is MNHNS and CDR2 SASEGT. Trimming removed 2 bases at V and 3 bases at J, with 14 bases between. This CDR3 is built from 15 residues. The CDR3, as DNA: TGTGCCAGCAGTGAATGGGTTCAGGGGAACTACGAGCAGTACTTC. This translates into CASSEWVQGNYEQYF.

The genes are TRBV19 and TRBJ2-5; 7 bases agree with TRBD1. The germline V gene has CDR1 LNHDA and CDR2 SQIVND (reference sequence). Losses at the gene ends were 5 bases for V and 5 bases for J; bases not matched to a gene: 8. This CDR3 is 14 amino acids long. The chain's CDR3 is CASSVTGERETQYF. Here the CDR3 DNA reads TGTGCCAGTAGTGTAACAGGGGAACGGGAGACCCAGTACTTC.

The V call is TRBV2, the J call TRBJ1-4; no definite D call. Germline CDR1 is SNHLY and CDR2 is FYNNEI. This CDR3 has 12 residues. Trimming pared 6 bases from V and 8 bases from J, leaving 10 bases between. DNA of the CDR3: TGTGCCAGCAGGCAATCTTGGGAAAAACTGTTTTTT. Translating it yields CASRQSWEKLFF.

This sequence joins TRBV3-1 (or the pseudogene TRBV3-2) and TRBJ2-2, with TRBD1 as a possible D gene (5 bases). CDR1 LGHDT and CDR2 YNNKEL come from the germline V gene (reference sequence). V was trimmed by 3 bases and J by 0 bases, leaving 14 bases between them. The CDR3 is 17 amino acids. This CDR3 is CASSHSLTDSNTGELFF. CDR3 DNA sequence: TGTGCCAGCAGCCACAGCTTGACAGACTCGAACACCGGGGAGCTGTTTTTT.

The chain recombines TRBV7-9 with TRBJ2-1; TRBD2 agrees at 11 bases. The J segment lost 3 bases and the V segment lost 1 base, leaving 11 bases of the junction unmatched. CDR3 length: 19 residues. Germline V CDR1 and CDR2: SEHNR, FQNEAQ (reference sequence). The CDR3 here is CASSLGESTSGSFYNEQFF. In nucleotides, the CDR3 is TGTGCCAGCAGCTTAGGGGAATCAACTAGCGGGAGTTTCTACAATGAGCAGTTCTTC. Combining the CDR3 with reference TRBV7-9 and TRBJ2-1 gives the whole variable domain DTGVSQNPRHKITKRGQNVTFRCDPISEHNRLYWYRQTLGQGPEFLTYFQNEAQLEKSRLLSDRFSAERPKGSFSTLEIQRTEQGDSAMYLCASSLGESTSGSFYNEQFFGPGTRLTVL.

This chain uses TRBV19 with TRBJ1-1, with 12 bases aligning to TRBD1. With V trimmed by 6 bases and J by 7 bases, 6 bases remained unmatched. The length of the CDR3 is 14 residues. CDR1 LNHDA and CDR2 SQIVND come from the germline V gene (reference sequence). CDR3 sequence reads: CASRWGQGAVEAFF. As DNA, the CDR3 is TGTGCCAGTAGATGGGGACAGGGGGCTGTTGAAGCTTTCTTT.

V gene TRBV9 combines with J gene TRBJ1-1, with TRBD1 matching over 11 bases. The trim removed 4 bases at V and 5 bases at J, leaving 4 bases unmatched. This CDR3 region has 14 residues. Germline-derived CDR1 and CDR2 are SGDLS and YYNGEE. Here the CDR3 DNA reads TGTGCCAGCAGCTCAGGACAGGGGGCAACTGAAGCTTTCTTT. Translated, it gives CASSSGQGATEAFF.

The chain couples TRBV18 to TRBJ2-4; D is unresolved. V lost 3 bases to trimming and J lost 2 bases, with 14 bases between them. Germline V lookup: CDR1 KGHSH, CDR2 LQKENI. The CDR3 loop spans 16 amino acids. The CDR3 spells CASSPQAVVTKNIQYF. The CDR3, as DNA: TGTGCCAGCTCACCTCAAGCCGTAGTAACCAAAAACATTCAGTACTTC.

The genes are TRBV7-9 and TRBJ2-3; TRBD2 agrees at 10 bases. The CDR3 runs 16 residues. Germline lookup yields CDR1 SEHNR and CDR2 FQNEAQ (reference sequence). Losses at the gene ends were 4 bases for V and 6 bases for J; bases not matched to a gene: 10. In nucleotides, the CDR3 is TGTGCCAGCAGCTCGTCCCCGGGACTAGCGTCGGATACGCAGTATTTT. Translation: CASSSSPGLASDTQYF.

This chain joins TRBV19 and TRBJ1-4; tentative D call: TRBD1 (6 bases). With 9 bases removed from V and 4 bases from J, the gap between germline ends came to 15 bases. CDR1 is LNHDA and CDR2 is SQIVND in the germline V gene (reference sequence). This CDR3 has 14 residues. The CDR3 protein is CASRAGQNNEKLFF. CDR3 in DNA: TGTGCCAGCCGGGCCGGACAGAATAATGAAAAACTGTTTTTT.

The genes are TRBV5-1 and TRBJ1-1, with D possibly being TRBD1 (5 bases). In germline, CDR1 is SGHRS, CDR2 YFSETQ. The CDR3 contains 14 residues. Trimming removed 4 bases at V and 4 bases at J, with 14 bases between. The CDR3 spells CASSMLGGGTEAFF. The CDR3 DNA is TGCGCCAGCAGCATGCTCGGGGGAGGCACTGAAGCTTTCTTT.

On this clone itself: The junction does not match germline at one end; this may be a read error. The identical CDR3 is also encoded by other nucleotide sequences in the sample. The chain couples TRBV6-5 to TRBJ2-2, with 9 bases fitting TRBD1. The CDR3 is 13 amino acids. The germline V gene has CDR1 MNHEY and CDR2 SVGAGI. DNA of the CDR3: TGTGCCAGCAGCTACATGAGTACAGGGGGCGCGATTTTT. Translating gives CASSYMSTGGAIF.

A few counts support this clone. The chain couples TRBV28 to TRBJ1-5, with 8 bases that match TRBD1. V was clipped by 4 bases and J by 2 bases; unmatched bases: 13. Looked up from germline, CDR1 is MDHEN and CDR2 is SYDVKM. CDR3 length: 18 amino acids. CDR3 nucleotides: TGTGCCAGCAGTTGGGGGGGACAGGCAGGGGTAGGCAATCAGCCCCAGCATTTT. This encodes CASSWGGQAGVGNQPQHF.

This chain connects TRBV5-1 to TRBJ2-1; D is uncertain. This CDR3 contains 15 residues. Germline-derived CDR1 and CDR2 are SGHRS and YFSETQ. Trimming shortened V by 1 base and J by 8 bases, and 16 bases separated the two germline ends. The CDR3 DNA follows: TGCGCCAGCAGCTTGTTTCGGGCGAGAATTGATGAGCAGTTCTTC. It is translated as CASSLFRARIDEQFF. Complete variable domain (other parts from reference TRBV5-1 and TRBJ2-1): KAGVTQTPRYLIKTRGQQVTLSCSPISGHRSVSWYQQTPGQGLQFLFEYFSETQRNKGNFPGRFSGRQFSNSRSEMNVSTLELGDSALYLCASSLFRARIDEQFFGPGTRLTVL.

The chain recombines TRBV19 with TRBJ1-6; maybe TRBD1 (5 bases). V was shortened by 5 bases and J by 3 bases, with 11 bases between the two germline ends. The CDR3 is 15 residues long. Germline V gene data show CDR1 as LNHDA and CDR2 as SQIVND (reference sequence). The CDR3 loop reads CASSPAGGYNSPLHF. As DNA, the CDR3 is TGTGCCAGTAGTCCGGCGGGGGGCTATAATTCACCCCTCCACTTT.

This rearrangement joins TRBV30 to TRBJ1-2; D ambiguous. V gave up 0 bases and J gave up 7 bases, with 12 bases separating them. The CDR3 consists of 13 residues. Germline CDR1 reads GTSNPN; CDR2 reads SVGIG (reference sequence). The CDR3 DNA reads TGTGCCTGGAGTGTGTCGGAGATCGGTGGCTACACCTTC. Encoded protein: CAWSVSEIGGYTF. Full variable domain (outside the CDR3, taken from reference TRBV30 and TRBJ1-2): SQTIHQWPATLVQPVGSPLSLECTVEGTSNPNLYWYRQAAGRGLQLLFYSVGIGQISSEVPQNLSASRPQDRQFILSSKKLLLSDSGFYLCAWSVSEIGGYTFGSGTRLTVV.

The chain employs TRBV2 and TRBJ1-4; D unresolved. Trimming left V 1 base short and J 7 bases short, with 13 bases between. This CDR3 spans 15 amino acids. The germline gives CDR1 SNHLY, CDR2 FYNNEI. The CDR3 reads CASSEGEVRSEKLFF. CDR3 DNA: TGTGCCAGCAGTGAAGGGGAGGTACGGAGTGAAAAACTGTTTTTT.

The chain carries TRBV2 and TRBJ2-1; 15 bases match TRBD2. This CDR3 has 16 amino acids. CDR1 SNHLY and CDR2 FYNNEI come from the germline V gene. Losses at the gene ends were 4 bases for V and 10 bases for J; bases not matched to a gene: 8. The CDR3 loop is CASSGGLAGGREEQFF. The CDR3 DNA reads TGTGCCAGCAGTGGCGGACTAGCGGGGGGGCGGGAGGAGCAGTTCTTC.

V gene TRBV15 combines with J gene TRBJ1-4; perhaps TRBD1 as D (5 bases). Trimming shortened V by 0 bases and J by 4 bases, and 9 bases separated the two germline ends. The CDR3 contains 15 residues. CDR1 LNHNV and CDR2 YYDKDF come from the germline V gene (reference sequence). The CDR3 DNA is TGTGCCACCAGCAGAGACACGGGGGTTAATGAAAAACTGTTTTTT. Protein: CATSRDTGVNEKLFF.

The CDR3 here is CASSPRQGDTIYF. The CDR3 DNA is TGTGCCAGCTCACCACGCCAGGGCGACACCATATATTTT. The rearrangement uses TRBV18 and TRBJ1-3; D is possibly TRBD1 (5 bases). The length of the CDR3 is 13 residues. CDR1 is KGHSH and CDR2 is LQKENI in the germline V gene. V was clipped by 1 base and J by 8 bases, with 9 bases between them.

The CDR3 sequence: CASSGLGRRGCEKLFF. The CDR3 DNA reads as TGTGCCAGCAGTGGGCTCGGACGCCGGGGTTGTGAAAAACTGTTTTTT. The J gene is TRBJ1-4, the V gene TRBV21-1. TRBV21-1 is a pseudogene segment. This CDR3 contains 16 residues.

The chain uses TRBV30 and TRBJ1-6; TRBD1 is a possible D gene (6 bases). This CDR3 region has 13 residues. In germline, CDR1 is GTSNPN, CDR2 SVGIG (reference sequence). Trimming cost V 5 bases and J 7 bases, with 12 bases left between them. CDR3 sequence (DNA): TGTGCCTGGGGGGCCCAGGGGAATTCACCCCTCCACTTT. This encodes CAWGAQGNSPLHF. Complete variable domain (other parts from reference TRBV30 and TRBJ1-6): SQTIHQWPATLVQPVGSPLSLECTVEGTSNPNLYWYRQAAGRGLQLLFYSVGIGQISSEVPQNLSASRPQDRQFILSSKKLLLSDSGFYLCAWGAQGNSPLHFGNGTRLTVT.

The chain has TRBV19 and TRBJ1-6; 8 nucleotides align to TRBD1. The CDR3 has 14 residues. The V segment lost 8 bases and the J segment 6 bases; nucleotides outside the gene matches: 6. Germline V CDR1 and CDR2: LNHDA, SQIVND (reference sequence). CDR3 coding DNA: TGTGCCAGTGGGGTACAGGGGGGTAATTCACCCCTCCACTTT. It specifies CASGVQGGNSPLHF.

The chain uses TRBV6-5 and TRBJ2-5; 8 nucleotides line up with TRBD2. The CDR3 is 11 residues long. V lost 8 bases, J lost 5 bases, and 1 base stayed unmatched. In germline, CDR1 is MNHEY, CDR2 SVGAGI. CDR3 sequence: CASRGGETQYF. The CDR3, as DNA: TGTGCCAGCCGGGGGGGGGAGACCCAGTACTTC.